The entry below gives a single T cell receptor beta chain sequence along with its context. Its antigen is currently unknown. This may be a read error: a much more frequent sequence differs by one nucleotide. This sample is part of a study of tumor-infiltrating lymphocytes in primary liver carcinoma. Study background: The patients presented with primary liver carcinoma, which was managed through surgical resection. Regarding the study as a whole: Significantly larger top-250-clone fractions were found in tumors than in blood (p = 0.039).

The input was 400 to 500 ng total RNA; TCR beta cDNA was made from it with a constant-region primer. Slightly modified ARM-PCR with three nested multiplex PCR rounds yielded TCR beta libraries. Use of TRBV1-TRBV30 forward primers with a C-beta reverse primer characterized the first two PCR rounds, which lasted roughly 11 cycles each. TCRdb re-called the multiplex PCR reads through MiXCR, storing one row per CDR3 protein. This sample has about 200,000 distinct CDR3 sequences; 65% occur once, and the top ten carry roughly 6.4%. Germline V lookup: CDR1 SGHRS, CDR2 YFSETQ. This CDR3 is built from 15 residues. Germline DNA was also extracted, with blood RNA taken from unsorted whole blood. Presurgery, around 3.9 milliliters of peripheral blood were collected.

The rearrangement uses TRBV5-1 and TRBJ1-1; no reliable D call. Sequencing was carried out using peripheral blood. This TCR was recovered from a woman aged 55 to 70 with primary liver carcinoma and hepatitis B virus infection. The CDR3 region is CASSRQPTVNTGAFF. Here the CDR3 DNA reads TGCGCCAGCAGCAGACAACCGACTGTTAACACTGGAGCTTTCTTT.